This TCR beta chain was captured in a study of T cells after yellow fever vaccination. TCRdb redid the calling of the 5' RACE reads with MiXCR, one entry per CDR3 protein. The data show about 73,000 distinct CDR3 sequences, roughly 7.4% seen once. This clonotype was found a few times. This CDR3 is built from 15 residues. The V gene lost 0 bases and the J gene lost 5 bases, with 10 bases spanning the gap. Germline V gives CDR1 LGHDT, CDR2 YNNKEL (reference sequence). V and J are TRBV3-1 and TRBJ2-2; D not certain. The origin of this receptor is a man aged 25-45 years who received the YFV17D yellow fever vaccine. Sequencing used CD8+ T cells sorted from PBMCs, obtained on the day of the yellow fever booster vaccination. The CDR3: CASSQEPATTGELFF. The CDR3 DNA sequence: TGTGCCAGCAGCCAAGAGCCCGCAACTACCGGGGAGCTGTTTTTT.